This note documents a single T cell receptor beta chain sequence. This entry comes from a study of blood T cell repertoires in COVID-19. This CDR3 spans 14 amino acids. The germline V gene has CDR1 SGHTA and CDR2 FQGNSA. Trimming removed 1 base at V and 4 bases at J, with 10 bases between. Produced via immunoSEQ multiplex PCR; TCRdb's table is partial and in-frame only. The sample lists some 180,000 clones, approximately 89% occurring once. The rearrangement links TRBV7-2 to TRBJ1-1; D is ambiguous. The sequenced material came from PBMCs or T cells enriched from blood (not recorded which). The receptor comes from a middle-aged man who had recovered from COVID-19. CDR3 bases: TGTGCCAGCAGCTTAGGGGTTGCGGGCACTGAAGCTTTCTTT. This sequence encodes CASSLGVAGTEAFF.